One and the same sample provided the 27 T cell receptor beta chains below, sequenced in a study of OX40 agonist ivuxolimab in advanced cancers. Only in-frame clones appear in the TCRdb table, and some are missing; sequencing was by immunoSEQ multiplex PCR. The sample lists 48,000 or so clones, 85% to 95% occurring once. The sample was CD4+ or CD8+ T cells sorted from blood, taken in a trial of the OX40 agonist ivuxolimab. The receptors were sampled from an adult with an advanced solid tumor such as melanoma, head and neck, liver or kidney cancer.

The J gene is TRBJ1-2, the V gene TRBV7-9; 7 bases line up with TRBD1. Germline trimming cut 5 bases from V and 3 bases from J; bases unmatched to any gene: 9. The length of the CDR3 is 15 residues. CDR1 and CDR2 from the germline V gene are SEHNR and FQNEAQ (reference sequence). Written as DNA, the CDR3 is TGTGCCAGCAGCGCAAGCCCTACAGGGGACTATGGCTACACCTTC. Protein sequence: CASSASPTGDYGYTF.

The chain is built from TRBV27 and TRBJ2-7, with D unresolved. The V gene's germline CDR1 is MNHEY and CDR2 SMNVEV (reference sequence). The ends were cut back, 5 bases at V and 0 bases at J, with 14 bases in the middle. The CDR3 totals 15 residues. In DNA, the CDR3 is TGTGCCAGCAGTCCTCGGACCCCCAGCTCCTACGAGCAGTACTTC. It encodes CASSPRTPSSYEQYF.

This clone appeared a single time. The chain recombines TRBV5-6 with TRBJ2-1, with D possibly TRBD1 on 5 matching bases. CDR1 SGHDT and CDR2 YYEEEE come from the germline V gene. V lost 2 bases to trimming and J lost 9 bases, with 9 bases between them. The length of the CDR3 is 12 residues. The CDR3 loop is CASSLGVGEQFF. CDR3 DNA sequence: TGTGCCAGCAGCTTAGGGGTGGGTGAGCAGTTCTTC. Full variable domain (missing parts from reference TRBV5-6 and TRBJ2-1): DAGVTQSPTHLIKTRGQQVTLRCSPKSGHDTVSWYQQALGQGPQFIFQYYEEEERQRGNFPDRFSGHQFPNYSSELNVNALLLGDSALYLCASSLGVGEQFFGPGTRLTVL.

The chain joins TRBV19 to TRBJ1-5, with 7 positions matching TRBD1. The CDR3 has 15 amino acids. CDR1 is LNHDA and CDR2 is SQIVND in the germline V gene (reference sequence). After removal of 3 bases from V and 5 bases from J, the junction contained 7 bases not matched to a gene. Here the CDR3 DNA reads TGTGCCAGTAGTATTCTCGGACAGGCTTATCAGCCCCAGCATTTT. Protein: CASSILGQAYQPQHF.

This rearrangement joins TRBV9 to TRBJ1-6, with D possibly being TRBD1 (5 bases). V gave up 6 bases and J gave up 6 bases, with 16 bases separating them. This CDR3 contains 15 residues. Per the germline V gene, CDR1 is SGDLS and CDR2 is YYNGEE. CDR3 nucleotide sequence: TGTGCCAGCAACCCGACGGGGGTGGGTAATTCACCCCTCCACTTT. Translating it yields CASNPTGVGNSPLHF.

V and J are TRBV28 and TRBJ1-3; the match to TRBD1 covers 7 bases. Trimming took 4 bases from V and 8 from J; bases not matched to a gene: 8. The CDR3 runs to 14 residues. Germline lookup yields CDR1 MDHEN and CDR2 SYDVKM. The CDR3 DNA reads as TGTGCCAGCAGTTGGCAGGGGGTCGGGGACACCATATATTTT. This translates into CASSWQGVGDTIYF. The whole variable domain, filled in from reference TRBV28 and TRBJ1-3, reads DVKVTQSSRYLVKRTGEKVFLECVQDMDHENMFWYRQDPGLGLRLIYFSYDVKMKEKGDIPEGYSVSREKKERFSLILESASTNQTSMYLCASSWQGVGDTIYFGEGSWLTVV.

This clone was counted a single time. This chain joins TRBV18 and TRBJ1-2; D not resolved. The V end was cut by 6 bases, the J end by 4 bases, with 15 bases between. CDR1 is KGHSH, CDR2 LQKENI, per germline. The CDR3 spans 14 residues. The CDR3 DNA is TGTGCCAGCTCCCAGGACCCTCCGCCCTATGGCTACACCTTC. As protein: CASSQDPPPYGYTF.

The genes are TRBV5-6 and TRBJ2-7; D is ambiguous. V was clipped by 7 bases and J by 6 bases, with 23 bases between them. CDR1 is SGHDT and CDR2 is YYEEEE in the germline V gene. This CDR3 is built from 15 residues. DNA for the CDR3: TGTGCCAGCCACCAACAACAACGGTACTTGGGCGAGCAGTACTTC. This codes for CASHQQQRYLGEQYF.

This clone is a singleton in its sample. This chain joins TRBV2 and TRBJ1-4, with D uncertain. CDR1 and CDR2 (germline): SNHLY, FYNNEI. This CDR3 has 11 residues. V was pared by 7 bases and J by 8 bases, with 8 bases between. The CDR3, as DNA: TGTGCCAGCACTCCCAGCGAAAAACTGTTTTTT. Translating it yields CASTPSEKLFF.

This chain joins TRBV7-9 and TRBJ2-4; 9 bases match TRBD1. Trimming took 5 bases from V and 1 from J; bases not matched to a gene: 3. This CDR3 has 15 amino acids. Germline V gene lookup returns CDR1 SEHNR and CDR2 FQNEAQ (reference sequence). CDR3 residues: CASSQGQGAKNIQYF. The CDR3 nucleotides read TGTGCCAGCAGCCAAGGACAGGGGGCCAAAAACATTCAGTACTTC.

The chain joins TRBV4-1 to TRBJ2-5; perhaps TRBD1 as D (7 bases). Germline-derived CDR1 and CDR2 are MGHRA and YSYEKL. The CDR3 runs to 15 residues. Deletions cut 4 bases from V and 9 bases from J, with 21 bases between. CDR3 in DNA: TGCGCCAGCAGCCCTGTCCGGGGGCAGGGGGAGTCCCAGTACTTC. Protein product: CASSPVRGQGESQYF.

The chain uses TRBV6-1 and TRBJ1-6; no definite D call. Germline V gives CDR1 MNHNS, CDR2 SASEGT. The CDR3 consists of 12 residues. The V end lost 10 bases, the J end lost 2 bases, and 6 bases lay between the germline ends. The CDR3 bases are TGTGCCACCAGGCCCTATAATTCACCCCTCCACTTT. It specifies CATRPYNSPLHF.

The chain has TRBV6-1 and TRBJ2-7, with 9 bases lining up with TRBD1. J gave up 3 bases and V 0 bases, and 3 bases lay outside the gene matches. The length of the CDR3 is 15 residues. The germline V gene encodes CDR1 MNHNS and CDR2 SASEGT. In nucleotides, the CDR3 is TGTGCCAGCAGTGAAGCTCCGGGACAGGGCTACGAGCAGTACGTC. This codes for CASSEAPGQGYEQYV.

The chain recombines TRBV6-5 with TRBJ2-1, with D possibly TRBD2 on 6 matching bases. This CDR3 region has 15 residues. Germline assignment: CDR1 MNHEY and CDR2 SVGAGI. V was trimmed by 6 bases and J by 8 bases, leaving 20 bases between them. The CDR3 DNA follows: TGTGCCAGCAGCTTATTTGGGGGGAGAGGGGATGAGCAGTTCTTC. Amino acids: CASSLFGGRGDEQFF.

On this clone: At one boundary the junction diverges from the germline segment, which might be a read error. The chain has TRBV4-1 and TRBJ1-4, with a weak D call TRBD1 (6 bases). The CDR3 extends over 15 amino acids. From germline, CDR1 is MGHRA and CDR2 YSYEKL. The CDR3 sequence is CASSQGGLDNEKLFF. The CDR3 coding sequence is TGTGCCAGCAGCCAAGGGGGATTGGATAATGAAAAACTGTTTTTT.

The rearrangement links TRBV28 to TRBJ1-4, with TRBD1 identical over 7 bases. This CDR3 is 14 amino acids long. Looked up from germline, CDR1 is MDHEN and CDR2 is SYDVKM. The V gene end was trimmed by 5 bases and the J gene end by 11 bases; junction bases not matched to a gene: 11. In nucleotides, the CDR3 is TGTGCCAGCAGTCGAAGGGGACAGTCGCAGAAACTGTTTTTT. The encoded protein is CASSRRGQSQKLFF.

This clone is a singleton in its sample. Compared with germline, one end of the junction differs, possibly owing to a read error. The CDR3 DNA sequence: TGTGCCAGCGGTTACCCCGACAGGGACTATGGCTACACCTTC. Protein: CASGYPDRDYGYTF. V usage is TRBV6-6 and J usage is TRBJ1-2; 7 bases map to TRBD1. Germline lookup yields CDR1 MNHNY and CDR2 SVGAGI (reference sequence). The CDR3 is 14 residues long.

V and J are TRBV6-6 and TRBJ2-1, with 14 nucleotides matching TRBD2. Germline CDR1 is MNHNY and CDR2 is SVGAGI (reference sequence). The CDR3 loop spans 15 amino acids. With 2 bases clipped from V and 9 bases from J, the junction kept 3 bases outside the gene matches. DNA for the CDR3: TGTGCCAGCAGTTACAGGACTAGCGGGGGGACTGAGCAGTTCTTC. Translated, it gives CASSYRTSGGTEQFF.

The chain recombines TRBV2 with TRBJ2-1, with D possibly TRBD1 on 5 matching bases. Deletions cut 1 base from V and 2 bases from J, with 9 bases between. Germline CDR1 and CDR2: SNHLY and FYNNEI. This CDR3 contains 15 residues. CDR3 coding DNA: TGTGCCAGCAGTGAAGGCAAGGGGACCTACAATGAGCAGTTCTTC. Translated: CASSEGKGTYNEQFF.

The V call is TRBV7-9, the J call TRBJ2-5; TRBD2 aligns across 16 bases. The ends lost 5 bases at V and 4 bases at J; junction bases unmatched: 10. The CDR3 length is 18 residues. From germline, CDR1 is SEHNR and CDR2 FQNEAQ (reference sequence). The CDR3: CASSLPLGTSGGAETQYF. The CDR3 DNA is TGTGCCAGCAGCCTCCCGCTCGGGACTAGCGGGGGGGCAGAGACCCAGTACTTC.

The V call is TRBV7-6, the J call TRBJ1-1, with no clear D. Germline V lookup: CDR1 SGHVS, CDR2 FNYEAQ. V shed 2 bases and J shed 1 base, with 8 bases lying between them. The CDR3 totals 14 residues. CDR3 region: CASSLFIGNTEAFF. The DNA for the CDR3 is TGTGCCAGCAGCTTATTCATTGGGAACACTGAAGCTTTCTTT.

The chain is built from TRBV7-9 and TRBJ2-1, with D hard to call. The CDR3 runs 13 residues. The V gene lost 2 bases and the J gene lost 9 bases, with 11 bases spanning the gap. From germline, CDR1 is SEHNR and CDR2 FQNEAQ (reference sequence). CDR3 coding DNA: TGTGCCAGCAGCTTACTTGGTGCTATTGAGCAGTTCTTC. Protein sequence: CASSLLGAIEQFF.

This clone has a single count. The chain links TRBV4-1 to TRBJ2-1, with 16 bases identical to TRBD2. Unmatched junction bases numbered 4, after V lost 4 bases and J lost 7 bases. This CDR3 comprises 16 residues. Germline CDR1 reads MGHRA; CDR2 reads YSYEKL. CDR3 region: CASSPGLAGGSNEQFF. DNA for the CDR3: TGCGCCAGCAGCCCGGGACTAGCGGGGGGGAGTAATGAGCAGTTCTTC.

The CDR3 is CASSEYKRNQETQYF. CDR3 coding DNA: TGTGCCAGCAGTGAATACAAACGGAACCAAGAGACCCAGTACTTC. The genes are TRBV25-1 and TRBJ2-5; D is unresolved. The CDR3 consists of 15 residues. CDR1 is MGHDK, CDR2 SYGVNS, per germline. V was trimmed by 0 bases and J by 0 bases, leaving 8 bases between them.

V usage is TRBV6-5 and J usage is TRBJ1-2; no reliable D call. The ends were cut back, 2 bases at V and 4 bases at J, with 8 bases in the middle. This CDR3 has 13 amino acids. Germline assignment: CDR1 MNHEY and CDR2 SVGAGI. CDR3 sequence reads: CASSYGRSYGYTF. For the CDR3, the DNA is TGTGCCAGCAGTTACGGGCGCAGCTATGGCTACACCTTC.

This chain connects TRBV7-8 to TRBJ1-3; D gene ambiguous. Germline-derived CDR1 and CDR2 are SGHVS and FQNEAQ. With 1 base removed from V and 0 bases from J, the gap between germline ends came to 7 bases. CDR3 length: 15 amino acids. The CDR3 loop is CASSLGGSSGNTIYF. DNA for the CDR3: TGTGCCAGCAGCTTAGGGGGAAGCTCTGGAAACACCATATATTTT.

V gene TRBV29-1 combines with J gene TRBJ2-7; 8 positions agree with TRBD2. The CDR3 consists of 12 residues. CDR1 and CDR2 (germline): SQVTM, ANQGSEA. V lost 4 bases and J lost 7; bases outside the gene matches: 6. CDR3 region: CSVAVRGGEQYF. In DNA, the CDR3 is TGCAGCGTTGCCGTACGGGGGGGAGAGCAGTACTTC.